This T cell receptor beta chain was retrieved from a study of blood T cell repertoires in COVID-19. Overall study context: T cells, B-cell-depleted T cells, or PBMCs supplied cDNA or gDNA.

Measured with immunoSEQ multiplex PCR; TCRdb has only the in-frame clones, and not every one. The table includes under 100,000 clones, 89% detected once. In germline, CDR1 is SGDLS, CDR2 YYNGEE. This CDR3 is 14 amino acids long. V was cut by 0 bases and J by 0 bases, with 6 bases left in between. V is TRBV9 and J is TRBJ1-1; D gene uncertain. The clonotype comes from a man aged 50 to 60 with acute or convalescent COVID-19. Sequenced material: peripheral blood. The DNA of the CDR3 is TGTGCCAGCAGCGTAGGGGCAGTGAACACTGAAGCTTTCTTT. Protein product: CASSVGAVNTEAFF.